Shown below are 5 T cell receptor beta chains from a single sample sequenced in a study of tumor-infiltrating lymphocytes in primary liver carcinoma. Synthesis of TCR beta cDNA was carried out from around 540 ng total RNA with a constant-region primer. A slightly modified ARM-PCR protocol with three nested multiplex PCR rounds produced these TCR beta libraries. Running 9 to 10 cycles apiece, the first two PCR rounds relied on TRBV1-TRBV30 forward primers together with a C-beta reverse primer. Each CDR3 protein gets one entry after TCRdb re-called the multiplex PCR reads with MiXCR. The sample yields about 200,000 distinct CDR3 sequences, less than 70% seen once. Out of unsorted whole blood came the blood RNA, and germline DNA was extracted as well. The sequenced sample was peripheral blood. These receptors originate from a woman aged 60-75 years with primary liver carcinoma and hepatitis B virus infection.

In regard to this clonotype: One junction end disagrees with the germline gene, perhaps due to a read error. The rearrangement joins TRBV11-1 to TRBJ1-1, with D perhaps matching TRBD1 (5 bases). Germline V gene sequence: CDR1 SGHAT, CDR2 FQDESV (reference sequence). The CDR3 length is 14 residues. Here the CDR3 DNA reads TGTGCCAGCACCCCTCAGGGCATTAGCACTGAAGCTTCCTTT. As protein: CASTPQGISTEASF.

Concerning this clonotype itself: This sequence may be a read error, since a much larger clone differs from it by one base. Because the CDR3 is missing its conserved closing phenylalanine or tryptophan, this is likely a read error. The chain uses TRBV10-3 and TRBJ2-5; 8 nucleotides agree with TRBD2. CDR1 and CDR2 from the germline V gene are ENHRY and SYGVKD. The V gene end was trimmed by 7 bases and the J gene end by 4 bases; junction bases not matched to a gene: 5. CDR3 length: 13 amino acids. The CDR3 nucleotides read TGTGCCATCACAGCGGGGGCGGGAGAGACCCAGTACCTC. It specifies CAITAGAGETQYL.

This clonotype was observed a few times. This chain uses TRBV10-2 with TRBJ2-1; 8 bases map to TRBD2. The CDR3 totals 17 residues. V lost 6 bases to trimming and J lost 0 bases; unmatched junction nucleotides: 10. The germline V gene encodes CDR1 WSHSY and CDR2 SAAADI. The CDR3 protein is CASRGASGGPSYNEQFF. In nucleotides, the CDR3 is TGCGCCAGCAGGGGGGCCTCGGGAGGGCCCTCCTACAATGAGCAGTTCTTC.

This clonotype occurred many times. J is TRBJ2-5 and V is TRBV6-1, with D unclear. This CDR3 region has 12 residues. V lost 5 bases to trimming and J lost 3 bases, with 7 bases between them. Germline loops: CDR1 MNHNS, CDR2 SASEGT. As DNA, the CDR3 is TGTGCCAGCAGTCCACCCGAAGAGACCCAGTACTTC. It yields the protein CASSPPEETQYF.

Points on this clonotype: A much more abundant neighbour one base away suggests this may be a read error. The chain employs TRBV6-6 and TRBJ1-5; D is perhaps TRBD1 (5 bases). Germline V gene sequence: CDR1 MNHNY, CDR2 SVGAGI (reference sequence). This CDR3 comprises 15 residues. The CDR3 reads CASCYREGGNQPQHF. Written as DNA, the CDR3 is TGTGCCAGCTGTTACCGGGAAGGGGGCAATCAGCCCCAGCATTTT.